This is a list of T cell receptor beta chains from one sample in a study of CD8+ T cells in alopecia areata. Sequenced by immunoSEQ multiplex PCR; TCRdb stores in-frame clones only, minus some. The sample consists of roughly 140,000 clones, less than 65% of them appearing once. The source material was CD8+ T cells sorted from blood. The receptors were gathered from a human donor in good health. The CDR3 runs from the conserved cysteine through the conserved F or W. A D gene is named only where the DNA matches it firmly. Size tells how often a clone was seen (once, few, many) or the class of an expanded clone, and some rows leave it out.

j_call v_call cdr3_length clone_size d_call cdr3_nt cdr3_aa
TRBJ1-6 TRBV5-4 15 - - TGTGCCAGCAGCTTTCGGGGCCTGACCAATTCACCCCTCCACTTT CASSFRGLTNSPLHF
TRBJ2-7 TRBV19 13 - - TGTGCCAGTAGTTTTGGCGAGGGCTACGAGCAGTACTTC CASSFGEGYEQYF
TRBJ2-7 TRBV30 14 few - TGTGCCTGGAGTGTACTTTCAGAGGACTACGAGCAGTACTTC CAWSVLSEDYEQYF
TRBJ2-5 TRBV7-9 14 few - TGTGCCAGCAGCCCCCGGCAGCTGGAAGAGACCCAGTACTTC CASSPRQLEETQYF
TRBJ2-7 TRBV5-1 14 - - TGCGCCAGCAGCTTGGACCAGCCCATCTACGAGCAGTACTTC CASSLDQPIYEQYF
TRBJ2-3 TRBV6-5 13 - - TGTGCCAGCAGTCCCAGGGACCCAGATACGCAGTATTTT CASSPRDPDTQYF
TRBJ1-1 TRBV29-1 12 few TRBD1 TGCAGCGTCACACAGGGGGACACTGAAGCTTTCTTT CSVTQGDTEAFF
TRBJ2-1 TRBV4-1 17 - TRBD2 TGCGCCAGCAGCCAAGATCTACCTAGCGGGAGATTTCTTGAGCAGTTCTTC CASSQDLPSGRFLEQFF
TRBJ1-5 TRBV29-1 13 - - TGCAGCGTTGAGGCAGGAAGCAATCAGCCCCAGCATTTT CSVEAGSNQPQHF
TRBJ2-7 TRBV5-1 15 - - TGCGCCAGCAGCTCAATCTCCGGGACTGACTACGAGCAGTACTTC CASSSISGTDYEQYF
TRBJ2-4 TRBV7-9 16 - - TGTGCCAGCAGCTTAAGCTCCTTAGGTACCAAAAACATTCAGTACTTC CASSLSSLGTKNIQYF
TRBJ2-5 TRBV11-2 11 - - TGTGCCAGTCGGACAGAAGAGACCCAGTACTTC CASRTEETQYF
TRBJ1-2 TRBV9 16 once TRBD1 TGTGCCAGCAGCGTAGACTTAAACAGGGGGACCTATGGCTACACCTTC CASSVDLNRGTYGYTF
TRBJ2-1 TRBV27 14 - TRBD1 TGTGCCAGCAGTTTAGTCAGGGGGTACAATGAGCAGTTCTTC CASSLVRGYNEQFF
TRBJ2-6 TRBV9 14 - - TGTGCCAGCAGCACTAACTCTGGGGCCAACGTCCTGACTTTC CASSTNSGANVLTF
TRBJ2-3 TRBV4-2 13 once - TGTGCCAGCAGCCAAGCACCAAGGGATACGCAGTATTTT CASSQAPRDTQYF
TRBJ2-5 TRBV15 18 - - TGTGCCACCAGCGGAACCACTGATAGCGGTTACTACCAAGAGACCCAGTACTTC CATSGTTDSGYYQETQYF
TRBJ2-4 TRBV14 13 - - TGTGCCAGCAGCCAAGTTTCGGAAAACATTCAGTACTTC CASSQVSENIQYF
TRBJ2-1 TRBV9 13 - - TGTGCCAGCAGCGACGATGAGTTCAATGAGCAGTTCTTC CASSDDEFNEQFF
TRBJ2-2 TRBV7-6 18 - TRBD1 TGTGCCAGCAGCCCAAGGGGTGGACAGGGGTCCTACACCGGGGAGCTGTTTTTT CASSPRGGQGSYTGELFF
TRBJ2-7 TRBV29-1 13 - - TGCAGCGTTGATACAGGGCGGGCCTACGAGCAGTACTTC CSVDTGRAYEQYF
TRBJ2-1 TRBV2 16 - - TGTGCCAGCAGTGAATCGGCTAGCGCCCATTACAATGAGCAGTTCTTC CASSESASAHYNEQFF
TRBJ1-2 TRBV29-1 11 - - TGCAGCGTTGAGGGCCGCTATGGCTACACCTTC CSVEGRYGYTF
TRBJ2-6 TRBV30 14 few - TGTGCCTGGAGTGGCGTGCCTGGGGCCAACGTCCTGACTTTC CAWSGVPGANVLTF
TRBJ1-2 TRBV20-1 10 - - TGCAGTGCTCAATACTATGGCTACACCTTC CSAQYYGYTF
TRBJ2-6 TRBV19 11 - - TGTGCCAGTAAGGGCCGCGACAGCGGCTATTTC CASKGRDSGYF
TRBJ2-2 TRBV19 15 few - TGTGCCAGTACCAGATCTACAGGGAACACCGGGGAGCTGTTTTTT CASTRSTGNTGELFF
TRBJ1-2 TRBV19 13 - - TGTGCCAGTAGCCAGGACGGGCTCGATGTCTACACCTTC CASSQDGLDVYTF
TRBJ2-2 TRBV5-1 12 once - TGCGCCAGCAGCCCAGAGACCGGGGAGCTGTTTTTT CASSPETGELFF
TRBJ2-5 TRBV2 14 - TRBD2 TGTGCCAGCAGACCCTCTAGCGGCCAAGAGACCCAGTACTTC CASRPSSGQETQYF
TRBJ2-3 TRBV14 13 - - TGTGCCAGCAGCCGTCTAGCAACGGATACGCAGTATTTT CASSRLATDTQYF
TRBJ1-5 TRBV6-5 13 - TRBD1 TGTGCCAGCAGTCAGGACAGGACTCAGCCCCAGCATTTT CASSQDRTQPQHF
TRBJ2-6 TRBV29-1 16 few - TGCAGCGTTGAATGGTTCCCCGGACCTGGGGCCAACGTCCTGACTTTC CSVEWFPGPGANVLTF
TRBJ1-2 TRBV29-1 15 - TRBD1 TGCAGCGTTGAAGATTGGACAGGGGATAACTATGGCTACACCTTC CSVEDWTGDNYGYTF
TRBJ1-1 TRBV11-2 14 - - TGTGCCAGCAGCCGCAGGTTCCATGACACTGAAGCTTTCTTT CASSRRFHDTEAFF